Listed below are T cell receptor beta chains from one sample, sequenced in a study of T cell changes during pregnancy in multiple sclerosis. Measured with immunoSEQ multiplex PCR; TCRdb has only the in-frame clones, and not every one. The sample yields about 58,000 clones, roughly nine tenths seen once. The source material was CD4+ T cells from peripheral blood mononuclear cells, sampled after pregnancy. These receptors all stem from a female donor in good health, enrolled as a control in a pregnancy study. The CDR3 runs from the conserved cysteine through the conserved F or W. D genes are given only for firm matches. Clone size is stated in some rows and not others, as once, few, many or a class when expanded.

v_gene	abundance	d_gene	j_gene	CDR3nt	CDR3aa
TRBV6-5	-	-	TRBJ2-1	TGTGCCAGCAGCGTCACAGGGGAGGCTGAGCAGTTCTTC	CASSVTGEAEQFF
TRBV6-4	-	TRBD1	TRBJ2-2	TGTGCCAGCAGTTCGGGACAGGGAGTAAACGGGGAGCTGTTTTTT	CASSSGQGVNGELFF
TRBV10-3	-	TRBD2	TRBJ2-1	TGTGCCATCGGAAGCGGGAACTACAATGAGCAGTTCTTC	CAIGSGNYNEQFF
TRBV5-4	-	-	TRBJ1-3	TGTGCCAGCAGCTCACCCCTGGACACGTACTCTGGAAACACCATATATTTT	CASSSPLDTYSGNTIYF
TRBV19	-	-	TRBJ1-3	TGTGCCACCTCGGTGGGGGGATCGGCTGGAAACACCATATATTTT	CATSVGGSAGNTIYF
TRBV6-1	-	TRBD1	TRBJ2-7	TGTGCCAGCAGTAACCGGGACAGGTACGAGCAGTACTTC	CASSNRDRYEQYF
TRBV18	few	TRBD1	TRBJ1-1	TGTGCCAGCTCGCGACAGGGAATGAACACTGAAGCTTTCTTT	CASSRQGMNTEAFF
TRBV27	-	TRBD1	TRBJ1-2	TGTGCCAGCAGTTTTCAAAGGACAGGGGGAAGCTACACCTTC	CASSFQRTGGSYTF
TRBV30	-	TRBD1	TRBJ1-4	TGTGCCTGGAGTTCCACGGGACAGGATCTGGGAAAACTGTTTTTT	CAWSSTGQDLGKLFF
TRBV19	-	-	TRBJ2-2	TGTGCCAGTAGTATCGGGTCGACTACGACCGGGGAGCTGTTTTTT	CASSIGSTTTGELFF
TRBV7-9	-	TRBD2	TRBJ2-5	TGTGCCAGCAGCTACCGGAGCGGGAGGGAAGAGACCCAGTACTTC	CASSYRSGREETQYF
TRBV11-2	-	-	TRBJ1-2	TGTGCCAGCAGCTCCACGGGTATATCGGGGGATGGCTACACCTTC	CASSSTGISGDGYTF
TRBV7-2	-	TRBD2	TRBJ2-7	TGTGCCAGCAGCTTAGATAGTAGCGGGGGATCCTACGAGCAGTACTTC	CASSLDSSGGSYEQYF
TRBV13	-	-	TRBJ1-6	TGTGCCAGCAGCTTAGCACGGAATTCACCCCTCCACTTT	CASSLARNSPLHF
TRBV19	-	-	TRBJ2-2	TGTGCCTCCCAACAGAATGTAAACACCGGGGAGCTGTTTTTT	CASQQNVNTGELFF
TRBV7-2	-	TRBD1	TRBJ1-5	TGTGCCAGCAGCTTCGCTCACAGGGGTAGCAATCAGCCCCAGCATTTT	CASSFAHRGSNQPQHF
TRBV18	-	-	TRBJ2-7	TGTGCCAGCTCACCACGCCAGGGGTCGGGGGAGCAGTACTTC	CASSPRQGSGEQYF
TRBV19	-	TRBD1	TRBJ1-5	TGTGCCAGTAGTCTATTCGCCGACAGGGTAGGCAATCAGCCCCAGCATTTT	CASSLFADRVGNQPQHF
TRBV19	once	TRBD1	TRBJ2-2	TGTGCCAGTAGTAACAGGGGTGTCGGGGAGCTGTTTTTT	CASSNRGVGELFF
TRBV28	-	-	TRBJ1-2	TGTGCCAGCAGCTCCTCCCCTCTTAACTATGGCTACACCTTC	CASSSSPLNYGYTF
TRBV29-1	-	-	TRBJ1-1	TGCAGCGTTGTTCTCGTAGCAGACACTGAAGCTTTCTTT	CSVVLVADTEAFF
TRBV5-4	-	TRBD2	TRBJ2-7	TGTGCCAGCAGCTTAGCGGGGGGACACGCCTACGAGCAGTACTTC	CASSLAGGHAYEQYF
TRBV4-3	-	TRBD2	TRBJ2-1	TGCGCCAGCAGCCAAGATTTATGGGGTCTAGCGGAATACAATGAGCAGTTCTTC	CASSQDLWGLAEYNEQFF
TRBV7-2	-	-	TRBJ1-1	TGTGCCAGCAGCACACGCTCATACACTGAAGCTTTCTTT	CASSTRSYTEAFF
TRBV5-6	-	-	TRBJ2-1	TGTGCCAGCAGCTCTAGTAATGAGCAGTTCTTC	CASSSSNEQFF
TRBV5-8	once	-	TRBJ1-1	TGTGCCAGCAGCCCGGCGGGAGCGGGGAACACTGAAGCTTTCTTT	CASSPAGAGNTEAFF
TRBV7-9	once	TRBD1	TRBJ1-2	TGTGCCAGCAGCTTGCCACAGGGGGCAATCTATGGCTACACCTTC	CASSLPQGAIYGYTF
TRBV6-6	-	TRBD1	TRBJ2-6	TGTGCCGGCAGGACAGGGGCGGCCAACGTCCTGACTTTC	CAGRTGAANVLTF
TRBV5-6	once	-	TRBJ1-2	TGTGCCAGCAGCTTGGTTTCCTTATCTAACTATGGCTACACCTTC	CASSLVSLSNYGYTF
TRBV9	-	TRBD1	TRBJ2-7	TGTGCCAGCAGCCGAGGGACAGGGCCTGGCGAGCAGTACTTC	CASSRGTGPGEQYF
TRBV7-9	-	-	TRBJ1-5	TGTGCCAGCAGCTTAGCTCGGGATCAGCCCCAGCATTTT	CASSLARDQPQHF
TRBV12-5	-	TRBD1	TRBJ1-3	TGTGCTAGCCGGACAGGCAACTCTGGAAACACCATATATTTT	CASRTGNSGNTIYF
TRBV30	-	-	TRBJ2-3	TGTGCCTGGAGTGACTATATCACAGATACGCAGTATTTT	CAWSDYITDTQYF
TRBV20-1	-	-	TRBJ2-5	TGCAGTGCTAGCGAAGAGACCCAGTACTTC	CSASEETQYF
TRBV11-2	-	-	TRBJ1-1	TGTGCCAGCAGCTTCGTGGGGGCGCATCTGGAAGCTTTCTTT	CASSFVGAHLEAFF